This TCR beta chain was documented in a study of shared clonotypes between healthy human individuals. For unsorted samples, genomic DNA was extracted from around 86 million PBMCs. The CDR3 has 14 amino acids. The V segment lost 4 bases and the J segment 7 bases; nucleotides outside the gene matches: 9. The germline V gene has CDR1 SGHRS and CDR2 YFSETQ. Method: immunoSEQ multiplex PCR; TCRdb's copy keeps in-frame clones and lacks some. This sample carries 530,000 or so clones, about 79% of them seen once, and the ten largest clones take roughly an eighth. This chain links TRBV5-1 with TRBJ2-7; TRBD2 matches 9 bases. The receptor's source is a woman aged 40 to 50 in good health. Some clones in this sample may be carry-over from other donors' samples. Sequenced material: PBMCs. The CDR3 DNA sequence: TGCGCCAGCAGCCAGACTAGCGGTGCCGGGGAGCAGTACTTC. It specifies CASSQTSGAGEQYF. Combining the CDR3 with reference TRBV5-1 and TRBJ2-7 gives the whole variable domain KAGVTQTPRYLIKTRGQQVTLSCSPISGHRSVSWYQQTPGQGLQFLFEYFSETQRNKGNFPGRFSGRQFSNSRSEMNVSTLELGDSALYLCASSQTSGAGEQYFGPGTRLTVT.